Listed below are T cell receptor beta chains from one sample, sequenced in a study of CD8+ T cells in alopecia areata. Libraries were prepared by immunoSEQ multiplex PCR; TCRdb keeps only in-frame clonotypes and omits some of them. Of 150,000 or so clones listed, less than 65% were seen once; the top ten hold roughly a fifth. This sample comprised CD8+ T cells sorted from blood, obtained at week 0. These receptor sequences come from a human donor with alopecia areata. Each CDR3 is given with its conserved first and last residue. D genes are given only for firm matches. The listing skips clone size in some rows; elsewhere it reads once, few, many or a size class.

CDR3nt: TGTGCCAGCAGTGAATATCTGGGGACGGATGGCTACACCTTC
CDR3aa: CASSEYLGTDGYTF
abundance: NA
d_gene: NA
j_gene: TRBJ1-2
v_gene: TRBV25-1

CDR3nt: TGTGCCAGCAGCTATGGGGGCAGGGGTCGAGCGGAGACCCAGTACTTC
CDR3aa: CASSYGGRGRAETQYF
abundance: NA
d_gene: NA
j_gene: TRBJ2-5
v_gene: TRBV5-6

CDR3nt: TGTGCCAGCAGCGCATATCGGGGGGCTCTGGATACGCAGTATTTT
CDR3aa: CASSAYRGALDTQYF
abundance: NA
d_gene: NA
j_gene: TRBJ2-3
v_gene: TRBV9

CDR3nt: TGTGCTAGTGGTTTCGGGGGACGAGGCTACACCTTC
CDR3aa: CASGFGGRGYTF
abundance: NA
d_gene: NA
j_gene: TRBJ1-2
v_gene: TRBV12-5

CDR3nt: TGTGCCAGCAGCTCGACAGCCACAGATACGCAGTATTTT
CDR3aa: CASSSTATDTQYF
abundance: few
d_gene: NA
j_gene: TRBJ2-3
v_gene: TRBV13

CDR3nt: TGTGCCAGTAGTAGCACTAGCGGGGGGGCCTACGAGCAGTACTTC
CDR3aa: CASSSTSGGAYEQYF
abundance: few
d_gene: TRBD2
j_gene: TRBJ2-7
v_gene: TRBV19

CDR3nt: TGTGCCAGTAGCAGGACAGGGGCTTACGAGCAGTACTTC
CDR3aa: CASSRTGAYEQYF
abundance: NA
d_gene: TRBD1
j_gene: TRBJ2-7
v_gene: TRBV19

CDR3nt: TGTGCCAGCAGTTTAAGACTAGCGGGCAGCTCAAACATTAATTCACCCCTCCACTTT
CDR3aa: CASSLRLAGSSNINSPLHF
abundance: once
d_gene: NA
j_gene: TRBJ1-6
v_gene: TRBV28

CDR3nt: TGTGCCAGTAGTCCAGAGGGGGGCTATGGCTACACCTTC
CDR3aa: CASSPEGGYGYTF
abundance: NA
d_gene: NA
j_gene: TRBJ1-2
v_gene: TRBV19

CDR3nt: TGTGCCAGCACCTTCGAGAACACTGAAGCTTTCTTT
CDR3aa: CASTFENTEAFF
abundance: few
d_gene: NA
j_gene: TRBJ1-1
v_gene: TRBV5-6

CDR3nt: TGTGCCAGCAGCGGGGGGAAGACCACGAACTATGGCTACACCTTC
CDR3aa: CASSGGKTTNYGYTF
abundance: NA
d_gene: NA
j_gene: TRBJ1-2
v_gene: TRBV9

CDR3nt: TGTGCCAGCAGCTTACGTGGGGACAATGAGCAGTTCTTC
CDR3aa: CASSLRGDNEQFF
abundance: NA
d_gene: NA
j_gene: TRBJ2-1
v_gene: TRBV13

CDR3nt: TGTGCCAGCAGCTTAAATACCCCAGATGAAGCTTTCTTT
CDR3aa: CASSLNTPDEAFF
abundance: NA
d_gene: NA
j_gene: TRBJ1-1
v_gene: TRBV7-9

CDR3nt: TGTGCCAGCAGTTCAGACAGGGGTTTAACTGAAGCTTTCTTT
CDR3aa: CASSSDRGLTEAFF
abundance: few
d_gene: TRBD1
j_gene: TRBJ1-1
v_gene: TRBV6-1

CDR3nt: TGCGCCAGCAGTGAGTCGTGGGGCACAGATACGCAGTATTTT
CDR3aa: CASSESWGTDTQYF
abundance: NA
d_gene: NA
j_gene: TRBJ2-3
v_gene: TRBV10-2

CDR3nt: TGTGCCTGGAGTGTTGGTGAGGGGGATGAGCAGTTCTTC
CDR3aa: CAWSVGEGDEQFF
abundance: NA
d_gene: NA
j_gene: TRBJ2-1
v_gene: TRBV30

CDR3nt: TGTGCCAGCAGCCTCCCAGGGGTTCGCACAGATACGCAGTATTTT
CDR3aa: CASSLPGVRTDTQYF
abundance: NA
d_gene: NA
j_gene: TRBJ2-3
v_gene: TRBV11-2

CDR3nt: TGTGCCAGCAGCCCCAGCCCTCACCAGAACACTGAAGCTTTCTTT
CDR3aa: CASSPSPHQNTEAFF
abundance: NA
d_gene: NA
j_gene: TRBJ1-1
v_gene: TRBV5-5

CDR3nt: TGTGCCCTCCGACAGGACGGAGGGTACGGCTACACCTTC
CDR3aa: CALRQDGGYGYTF
abundance: NA
d_gene: NA
j_gene: TRBJ1-2
v_gene: TRBV30

CDR3nt: TGCAGCGTTGAAGGGCAGACCTACGAGCAGTACTTC
CDR3aa: CSVEGQTYEQYF
abundance: few
d_gene: NA
j_gene: TRBJ2-7
v_gene: TRBV29-1

CDR3nt: TGTGCCAGCAGCTTGGTCCCGAGGGACGAGCAGTACTTC
CDR3aa: CASSLVPRDEQYF
abundance: NA
d_gene: NA
j_gene: TRBJ2-7
v_gene: TRBV7-8

CDR3nt: TGTGCCAGCACCCCGGGGACAGGCGTTTACAATGAGCAGTTCTTC
CDR3aa: CASTPGTGVYNEQFF
abundance: few
d_gene: TRBD1
j_gene: TRBJ2-1
v_gene: TRBV5-5

CDR3nt: TGTGCCAGCAGCTACCGGACGAACACTGAAGCTTTCTTT
CDR3aa: CASSYRTNTEAFF
abundance: few
d_gene: NA
j_gene: TRBJ1-1
v_gene: TRBV11-2

CDR3nt: TGTGCCAGCAGCCGCGGGGGTGAAGAGACCCAGTACTTC
CDR3aa: CASSRGGEETQYF
abundance: few
d_gene: TRBD2
j_gene: TRBJ2-5
v_gene: TRBV9

CDR3nt: TGTGCCAGCAGCCCAGGCAAGGCGTTCGGGGAGCAGTTCTTC
CDR3aa: CASSPGKAFGEQFF
abundance: few
d_gene: NA
j_gene: TRBJ2-1
v_gene: TRBV11-1

CDR3nt: TGCAGCGTTGGGGGGTCCGAAGTAACCTACGAGCAGTACTTC
CDR3aa: CSVGGSEVTYEQYF
abundance: NA
d_gene: NA
j_gene: TRBJ2-7
v_gene: TRBV29-1

CDR3nt: TGTGCCAGCAGCTTCGGGATCAGAGAGCAGTTCTTC
CDR3aa: CASSFGIREQFF
abundance: NA
d_gene: NA
j_gene: TRBJ2-1
v_gene: TRBV7-9

CDR3nt: TGCAGCGTTGAAGGAGGCGGGGAGCTGTTTTTT
CDR3aa: CSVEGGGELFF
abundance: few
d_gene: NA
j_gene: TRBJ2-2
v_gene: TRBV29-1

CDR3nt: TGCAGCGTTGCCGGGCAGGGATCGGGCACAGATACGCAGTATTTT
CDR3aa: CSVAGQGSGTDTQYF
abundance: NA
d_gene: NA
j_gene: TRBJ2-3
v_gene: TRBV29-1

CDR3nt: TGTGCCAGCAGCTCCCACAGGGAAATCCCCGGGGAGCTGTTTTTT
CDR3aa: CASSSHREIPGELFF
abundance: few
d_gene: NA
j_gene: TRBJ2-2
v_gene: TRBV7-6

CDR3nt: TGTGCCAGCAGCTTGTTGACTAGTCTCACGGATACGCAGTATTTT
CDR3aa: CASSLLTSLTDTQYF
abundance: NA
d_gene: NA
j_gene: TRBJ2-3
v_gene: TRBV11-2

CDR3nt: TGTGCCAGTACCCAAGGACTTATGAACACTGAAGCTTTCTTT
CDR3aa: CASTQGLMNTEAFF
abundance: NA
d_gene: NA
j_gene: TRBJ1-1
v_gene: TRBV19

CDR3nt: TGTGCCTGGACCCCGGGACAGGGGGGGAATGAGCAGTTCTTC
CDR3aa: CAWTPGQGGNEQFF
abundance: once
d_gene: TRBD1
j_gene: TRBJ2-1
v_gene: TRBV30

CDR3nt: TGTGCCAGCAGTTCGACAGGGATGGACGAGCAGTACTTC
CDR3aa: CASSSTGMDEQYF
abundance: few
d_gene: TRBD1
j_gene: TRBJ2-7
v_gene: TRBV27

CDR3nt: TGTGCCAGAAGCTTGCGGACCCGCGGCAAAAACATTCAGTACTTC
CDR3aa: CARSLRTRGKNIQYF
abundance: NA
d_gene: NA
j_gene: TRBJ2-4
v_gene: TRBV5-3

CDR3nt: TGTGCTAGTGGGCAGGGGGCGAACACTGAAGCTTTCTTT
CDR3aa: CASGQGANTEAFF
abundance: NA
d_gene: TRBD1
j_gene: TRBJ1-1
v_gene: TRBV12-5

CDR3nt: TGTGCCAGCAGATCCCGGGACGCGAGCTCCTATAATTCACCCCTCCACTTT
CDR3aa: CASRSRDASSYNSPLHF
abundance: NA
d_gene: NA
j_gene: TRBJ1-6
v_gene: TRBV27

CDR3nt: TGTGCCAGCAGTTTCACGAACACCGGGGAGCTGTTTTTT
CDR3aa: CASSFTNTGELFF
abundance: NA
d_gene: NA
j_gene: TRBJ2-2
v_gene: TRBV25-1

CDR3nt: TGTGCCAGCAGCTTTAGGGGGAGCACAGATACGCAGTATTTT
CDR3aa: CASSFRGSTDTQYF
abundance: NA
d_gene: NA
j_gene: TRBJ2-3
v_gene: TRBV5-4

CDR3nt: TGTGCCAGCAACACCGACAACCTGCCGTCTAATGAGCAGTTCTTC
CDR3aa: CASNTDNLPSNEQFF
abundance: NA
d_gene: NA
j_gene: TRBJ2-1
v_gene: TRBV7-9

CDR3nt: TGTGCCAGCAGCTTACTACAGAGCTCCTACGAGCAGTACTTC
CDR3aa: CASSLLQSSYEQYF
abundance: NA
d_gene: NA
j_gene: TRBJ2-7
v_gene: TRBV7-2

CDR3nt: TGTGCCTGGAGTGGGGCTAGCGGGGGGCCCACAGATACGCAGTATTTT
CDR3aa: CAWSGASGGPTDTQYF
abundance: few
d_gene: TRBD2
j_gene: TRBJ2-3
v_gene: TRBV30

CDR3nt: TGTGCCAGCAGTGAACGCAGGGGGGACTACACCTTC
CDR3aa: CASSERRGDYTF
abundance: few
d_gene: TRBD1
j_gene: TRBJ1-2
v_gene: TRBV2

CDR3nt: TGTGCCAGCAGACAAACGGGAGCCGGGCCCTACGAGCAGTACTTC
CDR3aa: CASRQTGAGPYEQYF
abundance: NA
d_gene: NA
j_gene: TRBJ2-7
v_gene: TRBV13

CDR3nt: TGTGCCAGCAGCTTAGGGCTTGATACGCAGTATTTT
CDR3aa: CASSLGLDTQYF
abundance: few
d_gene: NA
j_gene: TRBJ2-3
v_gene: TRBV11-2

CDR3nt: TGTGCCAGCAGCCCCACAAGGGCAGATACGCAGTATTTT
CDR3aa: CASSPTRADTQYF
abundance: NA
d_gene: NA
j_gene: TRBJ2-3
v_gene: TRBV11-2

CDR3nt: TGTGCCAGTAGTATGGCAACAGGCTACAATGAGCAGTTCTTC
CDR3aa: CASSMATGYNEQFF
abundance: NA
d_gene: NA
j_gene: TRBJ2-1
v_gene: TRBV19

CDR3nt: TGTGCCAGCGGTGTGTCAGGGGGCTATGAGCAGTTCTTC
CDR3aa: CASGVSGGYEQFF
abundance: NA
d_gene: TRBD1
j_gene: TRBJ2-1
v_gene: TRBV9

CDR3nt: TGTGCCAGCAGCCAAGATGGGCGGGATACGCAGTATTTT
CDR3aa: CASSQDGRDTQYF
abundance: NA
d_gene: NA
j_gene: TRBJ2-3
v_gene: TRBV14

CDR3nt: TGTGCCTGGGGGGAGAGAGGCTCCTACAATGAGCAGTTCTTC
CDR3aa: CAWGERGSYNEQFF
abundance: few
d_gene: NA
j_gene: TRBJ2-1
v_gene: TRBV30

CDR3nt: TGTGCCACCAGCAGAGCTCCGGGCAGAGAACGACGCCATGAGCAGTTCTTC
CDR3aa: CATSRAPGRERRHEQFF
abundance: NA
d_gene: NA
j_gene: TRBJ2-1
v_gene: TRBV15

CDR3nt: TGTGCCACCAGCAGAGATACCGGCAATGAGCAGTTCTTC
CDR3aa: CATSRDTGNEQFF
abundance: many
d_gene: NA
j_gene: TRBJ2-1
v_gene: TRBV15

CDR3nt: TGTGCCACCAGCAGATTCGCCGGGGGAGGGGGCAATCAGCCCCAGCATTTT
CDR3aa: CATSRFAGGGGNQPQHF
abundance: NA
d_gene: NA
j_gene: TRBJ1-5
v_gene: TRBV15

CDR3nt: TGTGCCAGTAGAAAAGGGACAGCCAATCAGCCCCAGCATTTT
CDR3aa: CASRKGTANQPQHF
abundance: NA
d_gene: TRBD1
j_gene: TRBJ1-5
v_gene: TRBV19